This T cell receptor (beta chain) is drawn from a study of regulatory T cells in long-lasting Graves disease. Germline CDR1 DFQATT, CDR2 SNEGSKA (reference sequence). The CDR3 is made up of 16 amino acids. V shed 0 bases and J 3 bases; nucleotides not matched to a gene: 7. Through Arm-PCR of CDR3 regions and iRepertoire HTBI primers, TCR beta libraries were built. TCRdb reanalysed the multiplex PCR reads using MiXCR and keeps one entry per CDR3 protein. Of approximately 380,000 distinct CDR3 sequences listed, 20% are singletons. Time point denoted: persistent/refractory GD, antithyroid drugs over 5 years with positive TRAb. PBMCs were the source of the RNA used for TCR sequencing. The sample holds one count of this clonotype.

This receptor was obtained from a female donor with Graves disease. This rearrangement joins TRBV20-1 to TRBJ2-3; 9 bases agree with TRBD2. The sequencing here drew on peripheral blood mononuclear cells (PBMCs), taken when the disease was refractory, from a patient treated with antithyroid drugs. CDR3 nucleotides: TGCAGTGCTAGAGATTGGCGGCGGGAGGGGACAGATACGCAGTATTTT. As protein: CSARDWRREGTDTQYF.